This T cell receptor (beta chain) is drawn from a study of T cell responses to AZD1222 COVID-19 vaccine. Study conclusions and caveats: Donors in the cohort were predominantly white British and more often female, and clonal diversity was possibly underestimated. The peak T cell response came first, and repertoires were sampled only after it. Reportedly, close to half of spike-specific TCRs are directed against unmutated variant regions. Seropositive AZD1222 recipients at baseline numbered only 6 or 7.

The protocol was immunoSEQ multiplex PCR, while the TCRdb copy is restricted to in-frame clones and leaves out a portion. The top ten hold over 0.95% of the sample, which has under 250,000 clones, just over 90% seen once. From germline, CDR1 is SEHNR and CDR2 FQNEAQ (reference sequence). The CDR3 is made up of 14 amino acids. Points on this clone: Its matching antigen is unknown. One end of the junction varies from germline; a read error may be responsible.

The source of this sequence is an adult in good health. The sequencing used peripheral blood, collected on day 0 of MenACWY control vaccination. This chain uses TRBV7-9 with TRBJ1-2; perhaps TRBD1 as D (5 bases). DNA of the CDR3: TGCGCCAGCAGCCGGGGGGAGGGGTCAGGCGGCTACACCTTC. It is translated as CASSRGEGSGGYTF.